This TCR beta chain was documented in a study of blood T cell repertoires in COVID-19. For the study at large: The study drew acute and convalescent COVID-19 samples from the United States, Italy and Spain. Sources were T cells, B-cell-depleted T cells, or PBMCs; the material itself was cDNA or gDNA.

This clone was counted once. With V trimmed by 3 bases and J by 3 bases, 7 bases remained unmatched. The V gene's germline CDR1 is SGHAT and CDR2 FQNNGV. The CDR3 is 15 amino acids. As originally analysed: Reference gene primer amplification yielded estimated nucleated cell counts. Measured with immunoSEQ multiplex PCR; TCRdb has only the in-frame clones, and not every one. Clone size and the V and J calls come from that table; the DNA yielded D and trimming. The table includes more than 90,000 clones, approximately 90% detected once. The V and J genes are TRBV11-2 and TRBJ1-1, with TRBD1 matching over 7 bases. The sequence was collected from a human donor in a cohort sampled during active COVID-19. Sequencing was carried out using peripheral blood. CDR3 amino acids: CASSFLGGAYTEAFF. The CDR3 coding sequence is TGTGCCAGCAGCTTTCTAGGGGGCGCTTACACTGAAGCTTTCTTT.